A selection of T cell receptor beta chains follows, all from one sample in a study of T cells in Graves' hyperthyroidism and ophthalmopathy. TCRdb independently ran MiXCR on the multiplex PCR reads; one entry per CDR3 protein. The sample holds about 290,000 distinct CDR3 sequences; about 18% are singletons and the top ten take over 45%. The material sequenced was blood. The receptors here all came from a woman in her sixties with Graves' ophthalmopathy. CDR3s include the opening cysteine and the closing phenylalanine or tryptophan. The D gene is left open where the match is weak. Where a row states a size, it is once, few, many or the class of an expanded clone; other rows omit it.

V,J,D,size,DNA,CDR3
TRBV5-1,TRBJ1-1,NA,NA,TGCGCCAGCAGCCCCGAGGGGGGTTGGACTGAAGCTTTCTTT,CASSPEGGWTEAFF
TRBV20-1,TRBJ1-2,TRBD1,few,TGCAGTGCTAGAGAAGGGGGCGCGGGTGGCTACACCTTC,CSAREGGAGGYTF
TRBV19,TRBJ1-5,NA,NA,TGTGCCAGTAGAATACGAAGGGATCAGCCCCAGCATTTT,CASRIRRDQPQHF
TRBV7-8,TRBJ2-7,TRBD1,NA,TGTGCCAGCAGCTTCTCCGGGACAGTTCGCGAGCAGTACTTC,CASSFSGTVREQYF
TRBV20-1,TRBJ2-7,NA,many,TGCAGTGCCTACTCCTACGAGCAGTACTTC,CSAYSYEQYF
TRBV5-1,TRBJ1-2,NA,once,TGCGCCAGCAGCTTGGGAGGGGAAAACTATGGCTACACCTTC,CASSLGGENYGYTF
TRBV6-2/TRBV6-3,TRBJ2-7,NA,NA,TGTGCCAGCACCGAAAGGAATAGCTACGAGCAGTACTTC,CASTERNSYEQYF
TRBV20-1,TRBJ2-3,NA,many,TGCAGTGCTAGAGTGCGGGTTAGCACAGATACGCAGTATTTT,CSARVRVSTDTQYF
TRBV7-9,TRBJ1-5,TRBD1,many,TGTGCCAGCTCGAGGACAGGGCACCAGCCCCAGCATTTT,CASSRTGHQPQHF
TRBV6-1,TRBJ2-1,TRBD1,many,TGTGCCAGCATCTCCGGACAGGGTGCTTCCTACAATGAGCAGTTCTTC,CASISGQGASYNEQFF
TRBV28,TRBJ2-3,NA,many,TGTGCCAGCAGTAAACAGACGGATACGCAGTATTTT,CASSKQTDTQYF
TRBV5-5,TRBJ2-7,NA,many,TGTGCCAGCAGCTCCACAGGTTACTACGAGCAGTACTTC,CASSSTGYYEQYF
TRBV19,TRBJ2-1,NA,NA,TGTGCCAGTAGTATAGCCAGCTCCTACAATGAGCAGTTCTTC,CASSIASSYNEQFF
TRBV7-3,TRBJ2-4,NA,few,TGCGCCAGCAGCCAAGGGGCAGGCAATCCCCTAGCCAAAAACATTCAGTACTTC,CASSQGAGNPLAKNIQYF
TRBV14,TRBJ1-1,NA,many,TGTGCCAGCAGCGAAGAGGGAAGAGCTTTCTTT,CASSEEGRAFF
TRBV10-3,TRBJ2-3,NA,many,TGTGCCATCAGTGATTCCGGGGGGCTCACAGATACGCAGTATTTT,CAISDSGGLTDTQYF
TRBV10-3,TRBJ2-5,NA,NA,TGTGCCACGGGCGGGGGCACTTGGTACCAAGAGACCCAGTACTTC,CATGGGTWYQETQYF
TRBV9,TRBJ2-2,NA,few,TGTGCCAGCAGCGCTTTAGCGGACACCGGGGAGCTGTTTTTT,CASSALADTGELFF
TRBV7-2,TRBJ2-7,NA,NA,TGTGCCAGCAGCTTAGAACGGGTTAGCTCCTACGAGCAGTACTTC,CASSLERVSSYEQYF
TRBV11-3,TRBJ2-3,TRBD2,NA,TGTGCCAGCAGCCGGACTAGCGGGGACGGAGATACGCAGTATTTT,CASSRTSGDGDTQYF
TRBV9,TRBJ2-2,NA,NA,NA,CAGSVGGGTPGSCFF
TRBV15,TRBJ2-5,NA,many,TGTGCCACCAGCAGAGATCGGCGGACAGACGAGACCCAGTACTTC,CATSRDRRTDETQYF
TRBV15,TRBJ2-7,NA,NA,TGTGCCACCAGCAGCGGGACAACCTACGAGCAGTACTTC,CATSSGTTYEQYF
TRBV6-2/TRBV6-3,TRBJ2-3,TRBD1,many,TGTGCCAGCAGCAAAATGTCCCAACAGGGGGTAAGAGATACGCAGTATTTT,CASSKMSQQGVRDTQYF
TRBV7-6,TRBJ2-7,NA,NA,TGTGCCAGCAGCTTAGGCGGGGACAGACGCTACGAGCAGTACTTC,CASSLGGDRRYEQYF
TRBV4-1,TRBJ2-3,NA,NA,TGCGCCAGCAGTCGGTCTTTACAGCTATCTCGTAGCACAGATACGCAGTATTTT,CASSRSLQLSRSTDTQYF
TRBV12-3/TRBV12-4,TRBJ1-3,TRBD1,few,TGTGCCAGCAGTCCCCGGGACAGCTCAAACTCTGGAAACACCATATATTTT,CASSPRDSSNSGNTIYF
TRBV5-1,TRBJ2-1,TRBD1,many,TGCGCCAGCAGCCCCTGGACAGGGAGCAATGAGCAGTTCTTC,CASSPWTGSNEQFF
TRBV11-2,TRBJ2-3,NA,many,TGTGCCAGCAGCTTAGTCGGAAGGCGGGCAACAAGCGGGGATACGCAGTATTTT,CASSLVGRRATSGDTQYF
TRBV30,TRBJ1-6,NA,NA,TGTGCCTGGCAAGGTGGATCCTATAATTCACCCCTCCACTTT,CAWQGGSYNSPLHF
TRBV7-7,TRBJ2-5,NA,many,TGTGCCAGCAGCTTAGCGCTACAGGACCAAGAGACCCAGTACTTC,CASSLALQDQETQYF
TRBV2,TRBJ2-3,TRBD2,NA,TGTGCCAGCAGTGGACCAGGGGCTAGCGGGAGTGATACGCAGTACTTT,CASSGPGASGSDTQYF
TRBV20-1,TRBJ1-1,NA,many,TGCAGTGCTAGAGAGAACACTGAAGCTTTCTTT,CSARENTEAFF
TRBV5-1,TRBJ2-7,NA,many,TGCGCCAGCAGCTTGGTACTAGGCTACGAGCAGTACTTC,CASSLVLGYEQYF
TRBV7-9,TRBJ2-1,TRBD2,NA,TGTGCCAGCAGCTCCACTAGCGGGGGGCGGGTGCAGTTCTTC,CASSSTSGGRVQFF
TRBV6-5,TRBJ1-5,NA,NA,TGTGCCACCCGTTATAGCAATCAGCCCCAGCATTTT,CATRYSNQPQHF
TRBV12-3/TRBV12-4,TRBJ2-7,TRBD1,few,TGTGCCAGCAGTCGGGACAGCCTGGGGGAGCAGTACTTC,CASSRDSLGEQYF
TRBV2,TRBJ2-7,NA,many,TGTGCCAGCAGCGCGGACAGCTACGAGCAGTACTTC,CASSADSYEQYF
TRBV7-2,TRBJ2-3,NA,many,TGTGCCAGCAGCTTAGAGGGTCCTAGCACAGATACGCAGTATTTT,CASSLEGPSTDTQYF
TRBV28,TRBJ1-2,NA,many,TGTGCCAGCAGTTTAAGTTGGGGGCTCTATGGCTACACCTTC,CASSLSWGLYGYTF
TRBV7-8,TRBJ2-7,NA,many,TGTGCCAGCAGCCCATTGGGTGGAGGCGATCCCTACGAGCAGTACTTC,CASSPLGGGDPYEQYF
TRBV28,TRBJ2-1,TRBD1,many,TGTGCCAGCAGAACAGGGGGCAGAGACAATGAGCAGTTCTTC,CASRTGGRDNEQFF
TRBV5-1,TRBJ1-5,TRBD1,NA,TGCGCCAGCAGCCCGGGGACAGGGGCTAATCAGCCCCAGCATTTT,CASSPGTGANQPQHF
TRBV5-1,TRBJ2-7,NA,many,TGTGCCAGCAGCTTAGGAGTGGCCTACGAGCAGTACTTC,CASSLGVAYEQYF
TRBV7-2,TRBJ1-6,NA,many,TGTGCCAGCAGCTTCGAGGGCGATTCACCCCTCCACTTT,CASSFEGDSPLHF
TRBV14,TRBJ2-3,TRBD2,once,TGTGCCAGCAGCCCTGGACTAGCGGGACCCACAGATACGCAGTATTTT,CASSPGLAGPTDTQYF